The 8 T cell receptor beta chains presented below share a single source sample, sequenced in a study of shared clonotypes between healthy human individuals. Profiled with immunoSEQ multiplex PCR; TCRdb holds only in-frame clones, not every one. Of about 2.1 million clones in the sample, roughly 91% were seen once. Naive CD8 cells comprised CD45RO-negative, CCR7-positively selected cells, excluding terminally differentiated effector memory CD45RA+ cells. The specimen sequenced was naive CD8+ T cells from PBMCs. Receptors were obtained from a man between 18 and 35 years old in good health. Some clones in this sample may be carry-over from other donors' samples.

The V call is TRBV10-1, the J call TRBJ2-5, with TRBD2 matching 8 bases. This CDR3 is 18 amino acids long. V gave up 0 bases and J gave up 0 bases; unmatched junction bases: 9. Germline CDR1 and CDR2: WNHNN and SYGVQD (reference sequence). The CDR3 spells CASSESRLAGADQETQYF. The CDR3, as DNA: TGCGCCAGCAGTGAGTCGAGGCTAGCGGGCGCAGACCAAGAGACCCAGTACTTC.

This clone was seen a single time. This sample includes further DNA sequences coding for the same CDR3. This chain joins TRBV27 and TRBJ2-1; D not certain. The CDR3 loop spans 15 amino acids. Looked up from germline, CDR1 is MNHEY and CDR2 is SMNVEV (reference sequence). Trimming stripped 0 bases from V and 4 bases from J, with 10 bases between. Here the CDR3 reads CASSLSRTAYNEQFF. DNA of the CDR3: TGTGCCAGCAGTTTATCACGGACGGCATACAATGAGCAGTTCTTC.

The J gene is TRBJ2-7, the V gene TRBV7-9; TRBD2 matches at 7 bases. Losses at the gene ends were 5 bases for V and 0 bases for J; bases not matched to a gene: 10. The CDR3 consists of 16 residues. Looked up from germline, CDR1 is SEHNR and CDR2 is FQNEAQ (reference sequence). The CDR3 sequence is CASSQWEGMGSYEQYF. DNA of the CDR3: TGTGCCAGCAGCCAATGGGAGGGGATGGGCTCCTACGAGCAGTACTTC.

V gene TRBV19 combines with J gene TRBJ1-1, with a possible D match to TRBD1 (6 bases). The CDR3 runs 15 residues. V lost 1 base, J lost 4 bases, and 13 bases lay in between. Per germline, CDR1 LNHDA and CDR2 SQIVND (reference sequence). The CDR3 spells CASSIGLRGGTEAFF. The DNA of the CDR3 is TGTGCCAGTAGTATAGGATTAAGAGGGGGCACTGAAGCTTTCTTT.

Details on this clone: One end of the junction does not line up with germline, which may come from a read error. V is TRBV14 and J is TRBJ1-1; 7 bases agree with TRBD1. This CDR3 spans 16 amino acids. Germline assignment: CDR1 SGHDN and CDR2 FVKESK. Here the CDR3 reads CASSLYRGYMNTEAFF. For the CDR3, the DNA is TGTGCCAGCAGCCTTTACAGGGGATACATGAACACTGAGGCTTTCTTT.

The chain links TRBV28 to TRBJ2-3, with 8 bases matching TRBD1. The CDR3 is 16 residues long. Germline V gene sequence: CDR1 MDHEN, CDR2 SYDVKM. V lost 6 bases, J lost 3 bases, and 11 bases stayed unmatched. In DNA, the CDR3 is TGTGCCAGCAGCCCGCCGACAGGGGTAGAGACAGATACGCAGTATTTT. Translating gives CASSPPTGVETDTQYF.

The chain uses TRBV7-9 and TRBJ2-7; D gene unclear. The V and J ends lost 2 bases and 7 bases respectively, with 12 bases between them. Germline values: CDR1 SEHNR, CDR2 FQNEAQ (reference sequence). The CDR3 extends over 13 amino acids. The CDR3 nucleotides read TGTGCCAGCAGCTTAACACCATTCGAAGAGCAGTACTTC. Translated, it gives CASSLTPFEEQYF. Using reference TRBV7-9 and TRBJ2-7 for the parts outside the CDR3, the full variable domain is DTGVSQNPRHKITKRGQNVTFRCDPISEHNRLYWYRQTLGQGPEFLTYFQNEAQLEKSRLLSDRFSAERPKGSFSTLEIQRTEQGDSAMYLCASSLTPFEEQYFGPGTRLTVT.

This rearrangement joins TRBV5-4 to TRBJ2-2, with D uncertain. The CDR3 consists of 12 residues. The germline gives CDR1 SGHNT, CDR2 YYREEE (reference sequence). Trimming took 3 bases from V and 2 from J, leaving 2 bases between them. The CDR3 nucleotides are TGTGCCAGCAGCTATAACACCGGGGAGCTGTTTTTT. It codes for CASSYNTGELFF.